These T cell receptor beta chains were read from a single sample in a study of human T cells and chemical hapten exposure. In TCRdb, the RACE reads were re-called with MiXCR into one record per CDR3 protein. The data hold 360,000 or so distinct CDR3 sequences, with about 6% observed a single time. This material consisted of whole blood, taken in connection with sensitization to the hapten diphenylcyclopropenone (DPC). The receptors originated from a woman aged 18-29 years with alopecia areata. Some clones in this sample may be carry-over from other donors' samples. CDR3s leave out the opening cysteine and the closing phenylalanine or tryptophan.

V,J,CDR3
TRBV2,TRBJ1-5,ASSEAEDRDNQPQH
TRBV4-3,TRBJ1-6,ASSQGRQGGSPLH
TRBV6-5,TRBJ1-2,ASSYSGGPGYT
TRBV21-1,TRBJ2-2,ASSNWGGDTGELF
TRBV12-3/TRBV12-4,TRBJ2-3,ASSFYGNTDTQY
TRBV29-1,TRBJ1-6,SVEAAQGDHSPLH
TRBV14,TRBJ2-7,ASSPTGYVYEQY
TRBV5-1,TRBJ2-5,ASSHTGPEIVLQETQY
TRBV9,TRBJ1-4,ASSVEGWGSNEKLF
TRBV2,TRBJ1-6,ASSVIGTGANNSPLH
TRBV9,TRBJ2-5,ASSIDPNGETQY
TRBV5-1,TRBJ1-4,ASSLVGEVGEKLF
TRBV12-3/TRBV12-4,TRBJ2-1,ASSLQNEQF
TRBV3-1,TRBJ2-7,ASSRSTLSNEQY
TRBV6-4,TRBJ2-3,ASSPTPGQSSDTQY
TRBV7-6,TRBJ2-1,ASSFGTGGINEQF
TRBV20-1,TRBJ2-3,SARPRAPYTDTQY
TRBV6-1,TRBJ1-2,ASSEGTGRYGYT
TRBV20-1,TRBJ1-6,SALGRSYNSPLH
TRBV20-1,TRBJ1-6,SARDRATLH
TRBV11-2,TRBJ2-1,ASSLVRNYNEQF
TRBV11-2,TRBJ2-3,ASSLGAGPDTQY
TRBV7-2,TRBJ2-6,ASSLGGANVLT
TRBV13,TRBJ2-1,ASSLDGFRQGITYNEQF
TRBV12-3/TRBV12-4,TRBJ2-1,ASSPNRGPLYNEQF